This passage covers 10 T cell receptor beta chains from one sample sequenced in a study of cytomegalovirus exposure and HLA in healthy donors. 13 Jbeta primers and 60 Vbeta primers were used for the PCR. Only in-frame clones appear in the TCRdb table, and some are missing; sequencing was by immunoSEQ multiplex PCR. Of around 170,000 clones in the sample, 75% to 85% were seen once. The sequenced material came from PBMCs. The receptors shown here come from a man younger than 30 in good health and CMV-seronegative.

This chain joins TRBV5-1 and TRBJ1-2; D call uncertain. Germline V gene data show CDR1 as SGHRS and CDR2 as YFSETQ. This CDR3 has 13 amino acids. V gave up 4 bases and J gave up 8 bases, with 15 bases separating them. The CDR3 reads CASSRTERWGYTF. For the CDR3, the DNA is TGCGCCAGCAGCCGGACCGAGCGGTGGGGCTACACCTTC.

This clone was detected only once. V and J are TRBV6-6 and TRBJ1-2; TRBD1 is a possible D gene (5 bases). Looked up from germline, CDR1 is MNHNY and CDR2 is SVGAGI (reference sequence). The CDR3 sequence is 14 residues long. V lost 0 bases and J 1 base, leaving 6 bases between the germline ends. The chain's CDR3 is CASSYSGVNYGYTF. CDR3 coding DNA: TGTGCCAGCAGTTACTCAGGGGTTAACTATGGCTACACCTTC.

The chain recombines TRBV30 with TRBJ2-3, with D perhaps matching TRBD2 (6 bases). Trimming took off 2 bases at V and 2 bases at J, with 14 bases between the two ends. Germline assignment: CDR1 GTSNPN and CDR2 SVGIG (reference sequence). CDR3 length equals 15 residues. DNA for the CDR3: TGTGCCTGGAGTCGCGGGACTTCTGTCACAGATACGCAGTATTTT. Its translation: CAWSRGTSVTDTQYF.

This chain uses TRBV7-8 with TRBJ1-2, with D possibly matching TRBD1 (6 bases). The V end was cut by 2 bases, the J end by 4 bases, with 20 bases between. The germline gives CDR1 SGHVS, CDR2 FQNEAQ. CDR3 length: 17 amino acids. The CDR3 here is CASSLSSQQGLVYGYTF. In DNA, the CDR3 is TGTGCCAGCAGCTTAAGTTCTCAACAGGGTTTGGTCTATGGCTACACCTTC.

This clone was picked up a small number of times. The chain combines TRBV4-3 with TRBJ1-1; 7 positions agree with TRBD1. V was pared by 1 base and J by 3 bases, with 14 bases of the junction left unmatched. The CDR3 contains 18 residues. Germline CDR1 is LGHNA and CDR2 is YSLEER. The CDR3 nucleotides are TGCGCCAGCAGCCAAGCTGTCGACAGGGCTTATCCAGACACTGAAGCTTTCTTT. Residues: CASSQAVDRAYPDTEAFF.

This clone was found once. The chain combines TRBV2 with TRBJ2-1; a possible D gene is TRBD2 (5 bases). CDR1 SNHLY and CDR2 FYNNEI come from the germline V gene. V lost 6 bases to trimming and J lost 7 bases, with 10 bases between them. The length of the CDR3 is 12 residues. The CDR3 DNA follows: TGTGCCAGCAGAGAAACGGGGAATGAGCAGTTCTTC. It is translated as CASRETGNEQFF.

The chain combines TRBV5-4 with TRBJ2-5; 7 bases are shared with TRBD2. CDR1 is SGHNT and CDR2 is YYREEE in the germline V gene (reference sequence). After removal of 7 bases from V and 5 bases from J, the junction contained 11 bases not matched to a gene. The CDR3 has 14 residues. CDR3 loop: CASRLGLAAETQYF. CDR3 coding DNA: TGTGCCAGCCGTCTTGGTCTAGCGGCGGAGACCCAGTACTTC.

The CDR3 bases are TGTGCCAGCAGTAAGGACAGGGGCCCCACTGAAAAACTGTTTTTT. It yields the protein CASSKDRGPTEKLFF. This chain links TRBV2 with TRBJ1-4, with TRBD1 matching over 9 bases. V shed 5 bases, J shed 7 bases, and the junction held 8 bases outside the gene matches. The germline CDR1 and CDR2 sequences are SNHLY and FYNNEI. This CDR3 comprises 15 residues.

The J gene is TRBJ2-5, the V gene TRBV30; no clear D. This CDR3 comprises 15 residues. V dropped 0 bases and J dropped 4 bases, with 15 bases sitting between them. Per germline, CDR1 GTSNPN and CDR2 SVGIG (reference sequence). CDR3: CAWSVVRSRTETQYF. The CDR3 region has the DNA TGTGCCTGGAGTGTGGTCAGGTCCCGAACAGAGACCCAGTACTTC.

The rearrangement joins TRBV27 to TRBJ2-2; the D is unclear. The germline CDR1 and CDR2 sequences are MNHEY and SMNVEV (reference sequence). Deletions cut 5 bases from V and 6 bases from J, with 16 bases between. The CDR3 contains 15 residues. CDR3 DNA sequence: TGTGCCAGCAGTCCGAAGCCCCCTCTGGCCGGGGAGCTGTTTTTT. Encoded protein: CASSPKPPLAGELFF.